Here is one T cell receptor beta chain with its context. This clonotype was seen ten or more times. No antigen is known for it. Base qualities are not at hand, and no much larger clone is one base apart. For repertoire sequencing, TCR beta CDR3 regions were amplified from RNA transcripts. The first round of RT-PCR was done with HTBI primers and the Qiagen OneStep RT-PCR kit, and was followed by a second round of multiplex PCR, then size selection and purification. Libraries were sequenced paired-end with 100 bp reads on an Illumina HiSeq2000. Turning to the authors' computational methods: Reads were processed with SOAPnuke, discarding reads with adapters, uncalled bases, mean Phred below 15, or no exact constant-primer or identifier match. High-quality paired reads were merged with COPE v1.2.5. Each unique nucleotide sequence was treated as a clonotype, and MiTCR v1.1 was used to align the clonotypes to the IMGT TRB V, D and J references. The analysis was limited to V-J combinations with a frequency above 0.0001, which together covered approximately 99% of repertoires. For each V-J combination, a TCR clonal expansion and chaos score was defined as the ratio of F50 clonal expansion to chaos observed in the TCRdist matrix. Welch's t-statistics and random forest were used to reduce the features to approximately 13 V-J combinations, which were then used as input to a naive Bayes classifier. Thyroid-blood repertoire similarity was quantified with the Morisita-Horn index. TCRdb handled the public reads itself, with Q25 trimming in fastp and clone calling in MiXCR, and kept productive beta chains. Every distinct CDR3 protein forms one entry, paired with its most common genes and DNA. The V and J calls here are based on TCRdb, not the publication. This sample comprises hundreds of thousands of distinct CDR3 sequences, around 14% of them detected only once. In total, the top ten clones hold 9.5% to 10% of the sample.

Patients with ophthalmopathy had moderately to severely active disease, with a Clinical Activity Score of 3 or more, a NOSPECS grade of 4 or more, and a disease duration of less than 3 months. Patients were excluded if they had other autoimmune diseases, uncontrolled infections, pregnancy or lactation. Clinical symptoms, serum thyroxine, TRAb, thyroid ultrasound and orbital computed tomography were used for diagnosis. Ficoll-Paque density gradient centrifugation was used to isolate PBMCs from under 11 ml of fresh peripheral blood. Trizol reagent was used to extract the total RNA, and its quality was then checked on an Agilent 2100 Bioanalyzer. The sample comes from a study of Graves' ophthalmopathy and Graves' hyperthyroidism (dated by TCRdb to the late 2010s). Regarding the complete study: Peripheral blood was collected at initial diagnosis, prior to any treatment. To tell Graves' ophthalmopathy apart from Graves' hyperthyroidism, and to predict which patients would progress to ophthalmopathy, the study relied on TCR beta repertoire signatures. In total, 135 blood samples were TCR-sequenced: 40 to 45 ophthalmopathy, about 75 hyperthyroidism and approximately 17 hyperthyroidism-to-ophthalmopathy patients. To explore V-J signatures distinguishing ophthalmopathy from hyperthyroidism, a discovery set of about a hundred patients (roughly 45 ophthalmopathy, some 55 stable hyperthyroidism) was enrolled. The independent validation cohort included roughly 19 hyperthyroidism patients plus 17 patients who later progressed from hyperthyroidism to ophthalmopathy. T-cell repertoires of thyroid tissue and blood were compared in 5 or 6 hyperthyroidism patients. Once sampling was done, hyperthyroidism patients were given methimazole at a starting dose of 30 mg daily, while ophthalmopathy patients were given high-dose intravenous methylprednisolone. For training and testing, the roughly 93 patients in the discovery cohort were randomly divided in a 7:3 ratio.

From the cysteine up to the phenylalanine, the CDR3 has a length of 16 residues. Just CDR3 DNA is preserved here, 48 bases in frame from base 1. CDR1 and CDR2, per the germline V gene, are ENHRY and SYGVKD. The germline V and J ends show losses of 5 bases and 5 bases respectively, and no gene match explains 8 bases of the junction. Overall results and qualifications from the work: In validation, the model predicted ophthalmopathy progression with 55% to 71% sensitivity and roughly 78% specificity; 12 predicted patients were CT-confirmed with GO in a median of around 6 months. In cross-validation, the 13-signature model distinguished ophthalmopathy from stable hyperthyroidism with 87.88% sensitivity and approximately 81% specificity, while in the test set the corresponding values were approximately 79% and 70%. Most expanded thyroid clonotypes with a frequency above 0.001 also appeared in blood, which suggests that blood repertoires may reflect the immune response in the thyroid. Sample size was not predetermined statistically, and investigators were not blinded to group allocation.

The clonotype comes from a woman in her twenties or thirties with Graves' ophthalmopathy. Donor details come from another sample of the same person, matched by shared clones. What was sequenced was blood. The chain is made from TRBV10-3 and TRBJ2-5, with 13 middle bases fitting TRBD2. The DNA sequence is given as TGTGCCATCAGTCAAGGACTAGCGGGAGCCTTGGAGACCCAGTACTTC. This codes for CAISQGLAGALETQYF.